This T cell receptor beta chain comes out of a study of blood T cell repertoires in COVID-19. Overall study context: The study drew acute and convalescent COVID-19 samples from the United States, Italy and Spain. Sources were T cells, B-cell-depleted T cells, or PBMCs; the material itself was cDNA or gDNA.

Authors' processing steps: Estimation of nucleated cell counts relied on the amplification of reference gene primers. Clones were read by immunoSEQ multiplex PCR, and TCRdb kept only the in-frame ones, dropping some. Clone size and the V and J calls come from that table; the DNA yielded D and trimming. The sample lists some 270,000 clones; about nine tenths were seen once. The CDR3 runs 13 residues. Germline CDR1 is MNHEY and CDR2 is SVGAGI. V was trimmed by 7 bases and J by 0 bases, leaving 10 bases between them. The origin of this receptor is a man aged 50 or older with acute or convalescent COVID-19. Sequenced sample: peripheral blood. This chain joins TRBV6-5 and TRBJ2-7; no firm D call. The CDR3: CASNKQNSYEQYF. CDR3 coding DNA: TGTGCCAGCAATAAACAGAACTCCTACGAGCAGTACTTC.